This entry lists 28 T cell receptor beta chains sequenced from one sample in a study of cytomegalovirus exposure and HLA in healthy donors. The PCR employed 60 Vbeta primers together with 13 Jbeta primers. Sequenced by immunoSEQ multiplex PCR; TCRdb stores in-frame clones only, minus some. The repertoire holds more than 95,000 clones, with over 9% as singletons. What was sequenced was PBMCs. These receptors originate from a man aged 35 to 55 in good health and CMV-seropositive.

This clone was seen many times. The chain links TRBV6-5 to TRBJ2-5, with 9 nucleotides matching TRBD2. The CDR3 extends over 15 amino acids. CDR1 MNHEY and CDR2 SVGAGI come from the germline V gene. Unmatched junction bases numbered 7, after V lost 4 bases and J lost 4 bases. The CDR3 sequence is CASSSQAGGAETQYF. The CDR3 DNA sequence: TGTGCCAGCAGTTCACAAGCGGGAGGAGCAGAGACCCAGTACTTC.

This clone turned up a few times. This chain joins TRBV6-6 and TRBJ1-3; 8 nucleotides line up with TRBD1. The length of the CDR3 is 16 residues. Germline loops: CDR1 MNHNY, CDR2 SVGAGI (reference sequence). V was clipped by 5 bases and J by 2 bases; unmatched bases: 8. This chain's CDR3 is CASSGPGQEAGNTIYF. The CDR3 coding sequence is TGTGCCAGCAGTGGACCGGGACAGGAGGCTGGAAACACCATATATTTT.

CDR3: CASSIPGINYGYTF. The CDR3, as DNA: TGTGCCAGCAGCATACCAGGGATTAACTATGGCTACACCTTC. The rearrangement links TRBV7-9 to TRBJ1-2; maybe TRBD1 (5 bases). The germline V gene has CDR1 SEHNR and CDR2 FQNEAQ (reference sequence). The CDR3 consists of 14 residues. With 5 bases removed from V and 1 base from J, the gap between germline ends came to 11 bases.

The chain joins TRBV7-8 to TRBJ2-7; unclear D gene. The germline gives CDR1 SGHVS, CDR2 FQNEAQ. The CDR3 spans 11 residues. V lost 5 bases, J lost 1 base, and 3 bases lay in between. CDR3 coding DNA: TGTGCCAGCAGCCGGTCCTACGAGCAGTACTTC. It yields the protein CASSRSYEQYF.

Judged by abundance, this clone is medium-sized. The chain employs TRBV4-1 and TRBJ1-1; the match to TRBD1 covers 8 bases. This CDR3 is built from 15 residues. Germline assignment: CDR1 MGHRA and CDR2 YSYEKL. J lost 3 bases, V lost 3 bases, and 6 bases had no gene match. The CDR3 sequence is CASSQVKTGDTEAFF. CDR3 nucleotide sequence: TGCGCCAGCAGCCAGGTCAAGACAGGGGACACTGAAGCTTTCTTT.

This clone came up a few times. The chain recombines TRBV10-3 with TRBJ2-1, with D uncertain. Looked up from germline, CDR1 is ENHRY and CDR2 is SYGVKD. The ends were cut back, 8 bases at V and 5 bases at J, with 10 bases in the middle. The CDR3 contains 12 residues. CDR3 sequence (DNA): TGTGCCATCTACGGTAGCAACAATGAGCAGTTCTTC. Translation gives CAIYGSNNEQFF.

This clone was seen a few times. The V and J genes are TRBV7-9 and TRBJ1-1, with D perhaps matching TRBD1 (5 bases). This CDR3 region has 12 residues. Germline values: CDR1 SEHNR, CDR2 FQNEAQ (reference sequence). V lost 6 bases and J 7 bases, leaving 12 bases between the germline ends. The CDR3 DNA follows: TGTGCCAGCAGTATAAGACAGCTTGAAGCTTTCTTT. Protein: CASSIRQLEAFF.

This clone was detected a few times. This sequence joins TRBV4-1 and TRBJ2-5; 8 nucleotides line up with TRBD2. This CDR3 comprises 17 residues. Germline V gene sequence: CDR1 MGHRA, CDR2 YSYEKL. V lost 1 base, J lost 5 bases, and 12 bases stayed unmatched. CDR3 bases: TGCGCCAGCAGCCAAGCCCGCGGGGGGTGGGGGTCCGAGACCCAGTACTTC. Amino acids: CASSQARGGWGSETQYF.

The rearrangement links TRBV27 to TRBJ2-5; 8 bases align to TRBD1. CDR1 is MNHEY and CDR2 is SMNVEV in the germline V gene (reference sequence). There are 14 residues in the CDR3. V was clipped by 6 bases and J by 5 bases; unmatched bases: 8. In DNA form, the CDR3 reads TGTGCCAGCAGACCTCAGGGGGCCGTGGAGACCCAGTACTTC. Translating it yields CASRPQGAVETQYF.

The sample holds a few counts of this clone. For the CDR3, the DNA is TGTGCCAGCAGTTACGCGGGAGGGCCCGCAGATACGCAGTATTTT. This translates into CASSYAGGPADTQYF. The gene calls are TRBV6-5 and TRBJ2-3, with TRBD2 matching over 9 bases. The germline gives CDR1 MNHEY, CDR2 SVGAGI. With V trimmed by 2 bases and J by 4 bases, 4 bases remained unmatched. The CDR3 contains 15 residues.

The J gene is TRBJ1-3, the V gene TRBV5-1; D ambiguous. CDR3 size: 14 residues. V was pared by 5 bases and J by 0 bases, with 9 bases between. Germline values: CDR1 SGHRS, CDR2 YFSETQ. CDR3: CASRNTPSGNTIYF. CDR3 DNA sequence: TGCGCCAGCAGAAACACCCCCTCTGGAAACACCATATATTTT.

This clone is termed medium-sized (0.01 to 0.1%). CDR3 DNA: TGCGCCAGCAGCTCCACCGGGACAGGGAACACCGGGGAGCTGTTTTTT. Translated, it gives CASSSTGTGNTGELFF. This rearrangement joins TRBV5-1 to TRBJ2-2; 8 nucleotides match TRBD1. The CDR3 spans 16 residues. CDR1 and CDR2 from the germline V gene are SGHRS and YFSETQ. V lost 3 bases, J lost 1 base, and 5 bases stayed unmatched.

The chain uses TRBV7-9 and TRBJ1-3; D is undetermined. CDR3 length: 16 residues. Trimming pared 7 bases from V and 0 bases from J, leaving 16 bases between. Germline lookup yields CDR1 SEHNR and CDR2 FQNEAQ (reference sequence). The chain's CDR3 is CASIEGAEVSGNTIYF. The CDR3 DNA follows: TGTGCCAGCATCGAGGGCGCAGAAGTCTCTGGAAACACCATATATTTT.

V gene TRBV5-6 combines with J gene TRBJ2-5; D is unclear. Trimming pared 1 base from V and 0 bases from J, leaving 4 bases between. The CDR3 is 13 amino acids. CDR1 and CDR2 (germline): SGHDT, YYEEEE. The DNA of the CDR3 is TGTGCCAGCAGCTTGAACAACCAAGAGACCCAGTACTTC. Its protein is CASSLNNQETQYF.

The chain uses TRBV7-9 and TRBJ2-7; D possibly corresponds to TRBD2 (6 bases). This CDR3 has 15 residues. Germline V gene data show CDR1 as SEHNR and CDR2 as FQNEAQ (reference sequence). Deletions cut 1 base from V and 5 bases from J, with 15 bases between. CDR3 DNA: TGTGCCAGCAGCTTAGATGCGGGATCGCACCACGAGCAGTACTTC. Translating gives CASSLDAGSHHEQYF.

The table lists this clone with a few counts. This sequence joins TRBV2 and TRBJ2-3; D unclear. Germline CDR1 is SNHLY and CDR2 is FYNNEI. The CDR3 is made up of 14 amino acids. V was shortened by 2 bases and J by 4 bases, with 10 bases between the two germline ends. This CDR3 is CASSEPTRSDTQYF. For the CDR3, the DNA is TGTGCCAGCAGTGAACCCACTCGTTCAGATACGCAGTATTTT.

This clone came up a few times. The gene calls are TRBV27 and TRBJ2-7; 9 nucleotides line up with TRBD2. Per germline, CDR1 MNHEY and CDR2 SMNVEV (reference sequence). After removal of 5 bases from V and 5 bases from J, the junction contained 13 bases not matched to a gene. This CDR3 comprises 16 residues. The CDR3 DNA reads as TGTGCCAGCAGTCTGGGCGGGAGGGTTATGAGCCACGAGCAGTACTTC. Its protein is CASSLGGRVMSHEQYF.

This clone has more than one count but fewer than ten. This chain uses TRBV15 with TRBJ2-5; TRBD2 is a possible D gene (6 bases). V was pared by 3 bases and J by 6 bases, with 8 bases between. Germline CDR1 LNHNV, CDR2 YYDKDF (reference sequence). This CDR3 has 12 amino acids. CDR3 sequence reads: CATSRGGQTQYF. The DNA of the CDR3 is TGTGCCACCAGCAGGGGGGGACAGACCCAGTACTTC. Drawing the rest from reference TRBV15 and TRBJ2-5, the complete variable domain is DAMVIQNPRYQVTQFGKPVTLSCSQTLNHNVMYWYQQKSSQAPKLLFHYYDKDFNNEADTPDNFQSRRPNTSFCFLDIRSPGLGDTAMYLCATSRGGQTQYFGPGTRLLVL.

This clone was counted a few times. The V and J genes are TRBV9 and TRBJ1-2; tentative D call: TRBD1 (5 bases). V lost 4 bases to trimming and J lost 4 bases, with 17 bases between them. The germline gives CDR1 SGDLS, CDR2 YYNGEE. This CDR3 region has 15 residues. In DNA form, the CDR3 reads TGTGCCAGCAGCCCTCCGGACACCTTTTCCTATGGCTACACCTTC. This codes for CASSPPDTFSYGYTF.

The chain uses TRBV5-1 and TRBJ1-2; D gene ambiguous. Germline CDR1 SGHRS, CDR2 YFSETQ. Trimming removed 5 bases from V and 7 bases from J, with 15 bases in between. This CDR3 spans 13 amino acids. The CDR3 is CASSATESTGYTF. Here the CDR3 DNA reads TGCGCCAGCAGTGCAACCGAGAGCACTGGCTACACCTTC.

This rearrangement joins TRBV1 to TRBJ2-1; the table's D call TRBD2 went unverified against the DNA. TRBV1 is given as a pseudogene. The CDR3 is made up of 16 amino acids. The CDR3 loop reads CTSSQDPLAGVDEQFF. Written as DNA, the CDR3 is TGCACCAGCAGCCAAGACCCACTAGCGGGAGTCGATGAGCAGTTCTTC.

The chain is built from TRBV27 and TRBJ1-5; 7 nucleotides match TRBD1. The CDR3 consists of 14 residues. Germline loops: CDR1 MNHEY, CDR2 SMNVEV (reference sequence). With V trimmed by 5 bases and J by 2 bases, 3 bases remained unmatched. CDR3 DNA sequence: TGTGCCAGCAGTAAACAGGGGCGCAATCAGCCCCAGCATTTT. This codes for CASSKQGRNQPQHF.

This clone has just a few counts. V gene TRBV19 combines with J gene TRBJ2-1; 11 nucleotides align to TRBD2. CDR1 and CDR2 (germline): LNHDA, SQIVND (reference sequence). J gave up 7 bases and V 3 bases, and 8 bases lay outside the gene matches. The CDR3 length is 16 residues. DNA of the CDR3: TGTGCCAGTAGTATCATAGCGGGAGGGGTGGTTAATGAGCAGTTCTTC. It yields the protein CASSIIAGGVVNEQFF.

The genes are TRBV4-2 and TRBJ2-7; no definite D call. V was shortened by 0 bases and J by 1 base, with 16 bases between the two germline ends. The germline V gene encodes CDR1 LGHNA and CDR2 YNFKEQ. This CDR3 has 17 amino acids. DNA of the CDR3: TGTGCCAGCAGCCAAGATCGAGGCTCCCACCTTTCCTACGAGCAGTACTTC. This encodes CASSQDRGSHLSYEQYF.

The chain carries TRBV7-3 and TRBJ1-1; no definite D call. This CDR3 has 13 residues. CDR1 and CDR2 (germline): SGHTA, FQGTGA. V shed 5 bases and J shed 0 bases, with 7 bases lying between them. CDR3: CASSRQLNTEAFF. CDR3 coding DNA: TGTGCCAGCAGCCGTCAGTTGAACACTGAAGCTTTCTTT. The whole variable domain, filled in from reference TRBV7-3 and TRBJ1-1, reads GAGVSQTPSNKVTEKGKYVELRCDPISGHTALYWYRQSLGQGPEFLIYFQGTGAADDSGLPNDRFFAVRPEGSVSTLKIQRTERGDSAVYLCASSRQLNTEAFFGQGTRLTVV.

This clone turned up a few times. The chain uses TRBV5-1 and TRBJ2-1; D call uncertain. Trimming cost V 4 bases and J 8 bases, with 16 bases left between them. CDR3 length: 14 residues. Germline loops: CDR1 SGHRS, CDR2 YFSETQ. The CDR3 protein is CASSPGLSIDEQFF. The CDR3 DNA sequence: TGCGCCAGCAGCCCGGGTCTTAGTATCGATGAGCAGTTCTTC.

A few counts support this clone. The V call is TRBV4-1, the J call TRBJ2-2, with a tentative D call TRBD1 (5 bases). The CDR3 runs 15 residues. Trimming took 0 bases from V and 3 from J, leaving 8 bases between them. Germline values: CDR1 MGHRA, CDR2 YSYEKL. The CDR3 DNA follows: TGCGCCAGCAGCCAAGAAGACAGCTACACCGGGGAGCTGTTTTTT. As protein: CASSQEDSYTGELFF.

The chain uses TRBV9 and TRBJ2-2; D might be TRBD2 (6 bases). Germline-derived CDR1 and CDR2 are SGDLS and YYNGEE. V was shortened by 0 bases and J by 2 bases, with 23 bases between the two germline ends. The CDR3 has 20 residues. The CDR3 DNA is TGTGCCAGCAGCGTAGGTACTAGCCGATTATCGTTCACAAACACCGGGGAGCTGTTTTTT. Its translation is CASSVGTSRLSFTNTGELFF.